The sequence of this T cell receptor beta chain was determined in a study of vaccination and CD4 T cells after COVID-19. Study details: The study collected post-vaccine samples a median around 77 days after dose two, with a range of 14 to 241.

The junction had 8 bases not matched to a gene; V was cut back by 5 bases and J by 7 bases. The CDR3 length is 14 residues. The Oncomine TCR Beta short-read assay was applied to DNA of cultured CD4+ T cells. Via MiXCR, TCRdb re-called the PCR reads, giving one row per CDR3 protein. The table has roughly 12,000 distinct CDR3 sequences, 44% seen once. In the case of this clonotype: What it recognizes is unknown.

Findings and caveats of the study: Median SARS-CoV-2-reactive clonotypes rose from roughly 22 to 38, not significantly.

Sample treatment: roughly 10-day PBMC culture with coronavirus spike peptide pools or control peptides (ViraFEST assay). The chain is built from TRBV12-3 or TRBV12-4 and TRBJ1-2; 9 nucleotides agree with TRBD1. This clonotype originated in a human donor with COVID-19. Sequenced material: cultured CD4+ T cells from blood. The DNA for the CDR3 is TGTGCCAGCAGTCTCAGGGACAGGGAGGGTGGCTACACCTTC. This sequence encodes CASSLRDREGGYTF.